This T cell receptor (beta chain) was obtained from a study of shared clonotypes between healthy human individuals. Germline V gene lookup returns CDR1 KGHSH and CDR2 LQKENI. CDR3 length equals 15 residues. V was pared by 3 bases and J by 4 bases, with 15 bases between. The protocol was immunoSEQ multiplex PCR, while the TCRdb copy is restricted to in-frame clones and leaves out a portion. Among some 360,000 clones listed, around 79% were seen once. This TCR was sampled from a man aged 25-45 years in good health. The chain is built from TRBV18 and TRBJ1-1; D unclear. Input material: memory CD4+ T cells sorted from blood. Subset described: CD45RA-negative fraction. CDR3 residues: CASSPLGQDGTEAFF. Written as DNA, the CDR3 is TGTGCCAGCTCACCGCTGGGCCAGGATGGCACTGAAGCTTTCTTT.